This T cell receptor (beta chain) was obtained from a study of blood T cell repertoires in COVID-19. Study summary: Donors in the United States, Italy and Spain gave samples during acute or convalescent COVID-19. T cells, B-cell-depleted T cells, or PBMCs provided the cDNA or gDNA that served as material.

The CDR3 totals 14 residues. V dropped 4 bases and J dropped 1; count of bases not matched to a gene: 2. Germline CDR1 reads KGHSH; CDR2 reads LQKENI. The table came from immunoSEQ multiplex PCR; TCRdb's copy has only in-frame clones and leaves some out. The sample consists of tens of thousands of clones, 82% of them appearing once. Source material: peripheral blood. The gene calls are TRBV18 and TRBJ1-1; TRBD1 matches at 8 bases. This sequence was found in a woman older than 75 with acute or convalescent COVID-19. The CDR3 nucleotides read TGTGCCAGCTCACAGGACAGGGCGAACACTGAAGCTTTCTTT. Amino acid sequence: CASSQDRANTEAFF.